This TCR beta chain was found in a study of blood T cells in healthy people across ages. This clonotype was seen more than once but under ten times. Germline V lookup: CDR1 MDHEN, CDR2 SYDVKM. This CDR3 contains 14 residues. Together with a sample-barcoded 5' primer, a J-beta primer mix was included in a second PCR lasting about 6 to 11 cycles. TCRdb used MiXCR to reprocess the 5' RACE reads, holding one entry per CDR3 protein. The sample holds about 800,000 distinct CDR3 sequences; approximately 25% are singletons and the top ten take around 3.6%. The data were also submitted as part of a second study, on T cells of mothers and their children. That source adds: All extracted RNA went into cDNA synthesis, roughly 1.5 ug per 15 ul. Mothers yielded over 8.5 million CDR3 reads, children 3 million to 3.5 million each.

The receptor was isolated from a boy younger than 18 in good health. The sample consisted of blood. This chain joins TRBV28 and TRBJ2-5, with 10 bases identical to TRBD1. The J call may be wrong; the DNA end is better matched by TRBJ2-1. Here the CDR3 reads CACERTGGVYEQFF. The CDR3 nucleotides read TGTGCCTGTGAAAGGACAGGGGGAGTCTATGAGCAGTTCTTC.